This is a list of T cell receptor beta chains from one sample in a study of cytomegalovirus exposure and HLA in healthy donors. Sequencing used immunoSEQ multiplex PCR; TCRdb keeps in-frame clones, though not all of them. The sample records hundreds of thousands of clones, roughly 79% being singletons. The sequenced sample was PBMCs. All receptors derive from a woman in her 40s in good health and CMV-seronegative. Both conserved end residues are part of each CDR3. The listing skips clone size in some rows; elsewhere it reads once, few, many or a size class.

j_gene,abundance,v_gene,CDR3aa
TRBJ1-1,NA,TRBV2,CASPGQGMNTEAFF
TRBJ1-5,NA,TRBV18,CASSPSVGQGVLNQPQHF
TRBJ2-3,NA,TRBV7-9,CASSLWGGQGADTQYF
TRBJ2-7,NA,TRBV19,CATSWGLAGAYYEQYF
TRBJ2-3,NA,TRBV7-2,CASSLEGLGTDTQYF
TRBJ2-7,NA,TRBV7-3,CASSLRGQDLREQYF
TRBJ1-3,NA,TRBV2,CASSNRVNDGNTIYF
TRBJ1-2,NA,TRBV5-6,CASSKTGAANYGYTF
TRBJ1-1,NA,TRBV30,CAWSRGGNTEAFF
TRBJ1-5,NA,TRBV18,CASSPIGAADGSNQPQHF
TRBJ1-1,NA,TRBV19,CASSNTGESTEAFF
TRBJ1-4,NA,TRBV6-5,CASSVLRGHNEKLFF
TRBJ1-2,NA,TRBV29-1,CSVLNRGRAYGYPF
TRBJ1-2,NA,TRBV5-1,CASSGIAGTASIGYTF
TRBJ2-5,NA,TRBV7-2,CASSLGAGAETQYF
TRBJ1-2,NA,TRBV7-8,CASSPRQGDPTYGYTF
TRBJ1-6,few,TRBV27,CASSVNQNSPLHF
NA,NA,TRBV28,CASSSLAGVSYEQYF
TRBJ1-2,NA,TRBV7-9,CASSRPSRQYSYGYTF
TRBJ1-4,NA,TRBV15,CATSRDSEQGWGEKLFF
TRBJ2-7,NA,TRBV7-9,CASSLARTPEQYF
TRBJ2-3,NA,TRBV9,CASSVALIGGHTDTQYF
TRBJ2-7,NA,TRBV6-5,CASSYSGVPPYYEQYF
TRBJ1-1,NA,TRBV6-1,CASSGQGASTEAFF
TRBJ2-1,NA,TRBV5-8,CASSLTLLAGSINEQFF
TRBJ2-7,few,TRBV4-1,CASSQGLLAGGYEQYF
TRBJ2-1,once,TRBV2,CASKGLAGGSYNEQFF
TRBJ2-5,NA,TRBV7-6,CASSSNDRQETQYF
TRBJ2-2,NA,TRBV9,CASSVSLAGGLTGELFF
TRBJ2-7,NA,TRBV6-1,CASSERGGYTEQYF
TRBJ1-1,NA,TRBV27,CASSRLGTEAFF
TRBJ2-7,NA,TRBV9,CASSVGQAFSYEQYF
TRBJ2-1,NA,TRBV30,CAWSQLDYNEQFF
TRBJ1-2,NA,TRBV21-1,CAVSTGNYGYTF
TRBJ2-1,NA,TRBV7-2,CASSSEPGAGGEQFF
TRBJ2-7,NA,TRBV14,CASSRPTAREQYF
TRBJ2-6,NA,TRBV15,CATGRGGEGANVLTF
TRBJ2-7,NA,TRBV5-5,CASSFEMGGGYEQYF
TRBJ2-3,NA,TRBV9,CASSVADGGTDTQYF
TRBJ1-4,NA,TRBV4-2,CASSQEGGGEKLFF
TRBJ1-5,NA,TRBV2,CASSAGFGQPQHF
TRBJ1-4,NA,TRBV7-2,CASSASGGRNEKLFF
TRBJ1-2,few,TRBV28,CASSPWGQGYGYTF
TRBJ1-5,NA,TRBV5-5,CASSLYSQVDPQHF
TRBJ1-2,NA,TRBV7-8,CASSPISGGGYTF
TRBJ1-4,NA,TRBV7-9,CASSLADRATNEKLFF
TRBJ1-4,NA,TRBV5-1,CASSLGAGGEKLFF
TRBJ1-2,NA,TRBV7-8,CASSLGDRGNGYTF
TRBJ2-5,NA,TRBV7-2,CASSLVAGNQETQYF
TRBJ1-1,NA,TRBV27,CASSLGGTGEAFF
TRBJ1-2,NA,TRBV7-9,CASSLITGTGRGYPF
TRBJ2-3,few,TRBV7-2,CASSLGADTQYF
TRBJ2-3,once,TRBV15,CATSSKSAGRDRTDTQYF
TRBJ2-5,NA,TRBV7-9,CASSRTRGETQYF
TRBJ1-1,NA,TRBV28,CASSKDTLGRNTEAFF
TRBJ1-1,NA,TRBV28,CASSSPRGTGTRNTEAFF
TRBJ1-1,NA,TRBV5-5,CASSIPTGTEAFF